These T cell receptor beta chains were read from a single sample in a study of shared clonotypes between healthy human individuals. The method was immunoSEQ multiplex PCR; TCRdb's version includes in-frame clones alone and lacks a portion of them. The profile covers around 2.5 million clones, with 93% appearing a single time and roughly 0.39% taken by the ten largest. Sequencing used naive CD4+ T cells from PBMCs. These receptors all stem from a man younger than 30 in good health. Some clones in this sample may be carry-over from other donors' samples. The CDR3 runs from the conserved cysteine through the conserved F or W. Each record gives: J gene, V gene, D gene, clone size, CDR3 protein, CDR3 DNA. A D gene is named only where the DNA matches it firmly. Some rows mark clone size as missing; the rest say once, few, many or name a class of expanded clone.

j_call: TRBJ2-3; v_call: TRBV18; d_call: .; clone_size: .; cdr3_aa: CASSPDSRSTDTQYF; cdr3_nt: TGTGCCAGCTCACCTGACTCAAGGAGCACAGATACGCAGTATTTT
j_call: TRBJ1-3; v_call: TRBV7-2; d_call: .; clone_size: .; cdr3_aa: CASSLGENTIYF; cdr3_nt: TGTGCCAGCAGCTTAGGAGAAAACACCATATATTTT
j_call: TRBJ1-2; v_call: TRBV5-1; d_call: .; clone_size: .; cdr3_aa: CASSKQQGENGYTF; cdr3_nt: TGCGCCAGCAGCAAGCAGCAGGGAGAGAATGGCTACACCTTC
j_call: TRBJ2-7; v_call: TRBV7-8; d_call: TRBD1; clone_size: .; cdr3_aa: CASSSGQVSYEQYF; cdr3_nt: TGTGCCAGCAGCTCTGGACAGGTATCCTACGAGCAGTACTTC
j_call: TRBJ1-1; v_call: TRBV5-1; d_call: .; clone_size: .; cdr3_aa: CASSSEGNTEAFF; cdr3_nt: TGCGCCAGCAGCTCAGAGGGGAACACTGAAGCTTTCTTT
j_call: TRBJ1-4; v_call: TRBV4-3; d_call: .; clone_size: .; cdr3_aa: CASSQDLRFTNSKLFF; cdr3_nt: TGCGCCAGCAGCCAAGATCTCCGATTTACCAACTCTAAACTGTTTTTT
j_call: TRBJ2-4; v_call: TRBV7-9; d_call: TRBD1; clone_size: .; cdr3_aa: CASSLYRGAKNIQYF; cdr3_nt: TGTGCCAGCAGCCTTTACAGGGGGGCCAAAAACATTCAGTACTTC
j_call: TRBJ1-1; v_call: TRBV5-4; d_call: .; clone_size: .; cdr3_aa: CASSFPLDGNTEAFF; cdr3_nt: TGTGCCAGCAGCTTTCCCTTGGACGGTAACACTGAAGCTTTCTTT
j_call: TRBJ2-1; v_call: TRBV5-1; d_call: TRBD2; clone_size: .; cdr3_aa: CASKSDLAGGQSFTYNEQFF; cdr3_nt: TGCGCCAGCAAGTCCGATCTAGCGGGAGGGCAATCGTTCACCTACAATGAGCAGTTCTTC
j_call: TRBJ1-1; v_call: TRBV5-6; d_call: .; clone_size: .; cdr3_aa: CASSLVGQNTEAFF; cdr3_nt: TGTGCCAGCAGCTTGGTCGGGCAGAACACTGAAGCTTTCTTT
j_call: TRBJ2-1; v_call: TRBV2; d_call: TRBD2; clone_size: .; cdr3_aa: CASSEKSPSGSSNEQFF; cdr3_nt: TGTGCCAGCAGTGAAAAAAGTCCTAGCGGCTCTAGCAATGAGCAGTTCTTC
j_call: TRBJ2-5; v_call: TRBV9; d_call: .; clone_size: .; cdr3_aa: CASSAPPSQGTQYF; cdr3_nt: TGTGCCAGCAGCGCACCTCCGTCACAGGGGACCCAGTACTTC
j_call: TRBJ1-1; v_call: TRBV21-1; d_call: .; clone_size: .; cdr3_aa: CASSKVFRAAQNTEAFF; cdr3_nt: TGTGCCAGCAGCAAAGTCTTCAGGGCAGCTCAGAACACTGAAGCTTTCTTT
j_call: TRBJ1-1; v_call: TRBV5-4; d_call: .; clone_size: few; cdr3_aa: CASSSRDGTTFEAFF; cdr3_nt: TGTGCCAGCAGCTCCCGGGACGGTACTACCTTTGAAGCTTTCTTT
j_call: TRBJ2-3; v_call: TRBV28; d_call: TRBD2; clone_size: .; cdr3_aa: CASSFGRGMYF; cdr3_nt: TGTGCCAGCAGTTTCGGGAGGGGTATGTATTTT
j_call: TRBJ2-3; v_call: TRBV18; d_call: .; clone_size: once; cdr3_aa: CASSSQTGSTDTQYF; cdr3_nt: TGTGCCAGCTCCAGTCAGACAGGTAGCACAGATACGCAGTATTTT
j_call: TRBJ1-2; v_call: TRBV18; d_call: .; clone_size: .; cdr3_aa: CASSPLDSSNYGYTF; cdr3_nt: TGTGCCAGCTCACCACTAGACAGCAGTAACTATGGCTACACCTTC
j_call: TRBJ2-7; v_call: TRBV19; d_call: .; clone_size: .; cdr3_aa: CASSEQGRYYEQYF; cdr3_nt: TGTGCCAGTAGCGAACAGGGGAGGTACTACGAGCAGTACTTC
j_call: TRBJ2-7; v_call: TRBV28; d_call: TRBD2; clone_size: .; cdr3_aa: CASSLLPTSGSEQYF; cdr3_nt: TGTGCCAGCAGCTTACTACCGACTAGCGGGAGCGAGCAGTACTTC
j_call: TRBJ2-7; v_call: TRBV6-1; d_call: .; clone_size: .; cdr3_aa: CASSEYSATTTYEQYF; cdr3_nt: TGTGCCAGCAGTGAATATAGCGCGACAACCACCTACGAGCAGTACTTC
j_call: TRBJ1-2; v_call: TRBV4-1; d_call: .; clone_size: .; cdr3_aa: CASSQGGRYGYTF; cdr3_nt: TGCGCCAGCAGCCAAGGCGGGCGCTATGGCTACACCTTC
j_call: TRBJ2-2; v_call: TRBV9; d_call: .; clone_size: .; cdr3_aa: CASSVGGDRISGELFF; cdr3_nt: TGTGCCAGCAGCGTAGGCGGGGACAGAATTAGCGGGGAGCTGTTTTTT
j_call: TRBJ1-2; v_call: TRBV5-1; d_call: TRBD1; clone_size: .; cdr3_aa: CASRPGQDYGYTF; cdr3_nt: TGCGCCAGCAGACCGGGACAGGACTATGGCTACACCTTC
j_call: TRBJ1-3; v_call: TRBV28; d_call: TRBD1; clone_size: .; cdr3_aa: CASSLTGVRGNTIYF; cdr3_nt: TGTGCCAGCAGTTTAACAGGGGTGAGAGGAAACACCATATATTTT
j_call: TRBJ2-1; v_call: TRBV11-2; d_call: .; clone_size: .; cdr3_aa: CASSLRNEQFF; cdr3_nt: TGTGCCAGCAGCTTACGAAATGAGCAGTTCTTC
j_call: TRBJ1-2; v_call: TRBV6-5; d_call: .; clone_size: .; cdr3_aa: CASSYSQGNYGYTF; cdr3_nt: TGTGCCAGCAGTTACTCCCAGGGAAACTATGGCTACACCTTC
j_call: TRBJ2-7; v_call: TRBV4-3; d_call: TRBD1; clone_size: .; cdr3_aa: CASSQETGAKNYEQYF; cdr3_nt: TGCGCCAGCAGCCAAGAAACAGGGGCGAAAAACTACGAGCAGTACTTC
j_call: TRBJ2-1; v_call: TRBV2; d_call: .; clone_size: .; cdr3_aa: CASSEGSSPGMFF; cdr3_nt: TGTGCCAGCAGTGAAGGGTCTAGCCCTGGGATGTTCTTC
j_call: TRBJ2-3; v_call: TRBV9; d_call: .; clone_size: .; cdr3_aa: CASSPRAGGITDTQYF; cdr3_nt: TGTGCCAGCAGCCCCAGGGCGGGCGGCATCACAGATACGCAGTATTTT
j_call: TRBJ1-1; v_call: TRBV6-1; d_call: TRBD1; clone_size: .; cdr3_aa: CASSTGGVNTEAFF; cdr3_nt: TGTGCCAGCAGTACAGGGGGGGTGAACACTGAAGCTTTCTTT
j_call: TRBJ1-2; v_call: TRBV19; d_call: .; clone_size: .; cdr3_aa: CASSMRGDYRYGYTF; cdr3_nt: TGTGCCAGTAGTATGCGAGGGGACTACCGCTATGGCTACACCTTC